This T cell receptor (beta chain) emerged from a study of blood T cell repertoires in COVID-19. Background on the study: The origin of the acute and convalescent COVID-19 samples was the United States, Italy and Spain.

In the source study's methods: Amplification from reference gene primers served as the basis for estimated nucleated cell counts. The assay was immunoSEQ multiplex PCR, and TCRdb's table has in-frame clones only and misses some. V, J and clone size reflect that table, while D and trimming were determined from the DNA. The sample holds tens of thousands of clones, approximately 92% seen once. Source material: peripheral blood. The sequence was collected from a man aged 55 to 69 with active COVID-19.

The CDR3 nucleotides are TGTGCCAGCAGTTACTTGGGACAGGGTCTCAATGAGCAGTTCTTC. It translates to CASSYLGQGLNEQFF. This sequence joins TRBV6-5 and TRBJ2-1; 9 nucleotides align to TRBD1. The CDR3 spans 15 residues. Germline V CDR1 and CDR2: MNHEY, SVGAGI. Losses at the gene ends were 1 base for V and 6 bases for J; bases not matched to a gene: 4.